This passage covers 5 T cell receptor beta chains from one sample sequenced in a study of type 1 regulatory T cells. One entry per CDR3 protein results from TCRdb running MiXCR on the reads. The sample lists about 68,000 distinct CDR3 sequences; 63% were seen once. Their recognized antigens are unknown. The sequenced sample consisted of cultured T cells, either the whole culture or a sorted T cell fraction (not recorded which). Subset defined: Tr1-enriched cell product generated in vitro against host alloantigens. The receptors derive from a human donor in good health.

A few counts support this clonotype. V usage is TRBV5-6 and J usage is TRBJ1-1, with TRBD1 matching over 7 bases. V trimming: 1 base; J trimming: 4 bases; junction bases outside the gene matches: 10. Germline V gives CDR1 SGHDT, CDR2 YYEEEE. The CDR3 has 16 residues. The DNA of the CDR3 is TGTGCCAGCAGCTTGCTCGCAGCCGGGACAGTCACTGAAGCTTTCTTT. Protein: CASSLLAAGTVTEAFF.

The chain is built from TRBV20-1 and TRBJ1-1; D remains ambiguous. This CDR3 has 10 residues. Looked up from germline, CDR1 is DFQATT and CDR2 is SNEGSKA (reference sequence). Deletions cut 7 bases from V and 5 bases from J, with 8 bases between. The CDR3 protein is CSVGWTEAFF. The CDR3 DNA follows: TGCAGTGTCGGTTGGACTGAAGCTTTCTTT.

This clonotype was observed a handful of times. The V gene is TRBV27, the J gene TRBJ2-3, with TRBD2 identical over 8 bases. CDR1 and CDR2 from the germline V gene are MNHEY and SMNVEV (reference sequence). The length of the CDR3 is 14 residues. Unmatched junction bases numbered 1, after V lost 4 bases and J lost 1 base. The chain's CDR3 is CASSSGLGTDTQYF. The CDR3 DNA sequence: TGTGCCAGCAGTTCGGGACTAGGCACAGATACGCAGTATTTT.

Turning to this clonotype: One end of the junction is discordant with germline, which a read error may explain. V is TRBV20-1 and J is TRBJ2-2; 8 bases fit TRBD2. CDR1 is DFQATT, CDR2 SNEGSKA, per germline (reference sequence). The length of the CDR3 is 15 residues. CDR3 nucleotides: TGCAGTGCTAGAGATCAGCGGGGGAACACCGGGGGGCTGTTTTTT. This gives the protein CSARDQRGNTGGLFF.

The CDR3 here is CASSLAQTSTDTQYF. In DNA form, the CDR3 reads TGTGCCAGCAGCTTAGCACAGACTAGCACAGATACGCAGTATTTT. V usage is TRBV7-9 and J usage is TRBJ2-3, with no clear D. V shed 0 bases and J shed 0 bases, with 7 bases lying between them. This CDR3 contains 15 residues. Germline CDR1 is SEHNR and CDR2 is FQNEAQ (reference sequence). Drawing the rest from reference TRBV7-9 and TRBJ2-3, the complete variable domain is DTGVSQNPRHKITKRGQNVTFRCDPISEHNRLYWYRQTLGQGPEFLTYFQNEAQLEKSRLLSDRFSAERPKGSFSTLEIQRTEQGDSAMYLCASSLAQTSTDTQYFGPGTRLTVL.